This TCR beta chain emerged from a study of cytomegalovirus exposure and HLA in healthy donors (dated by TCRdb to 2016 to 2017). Turning to the overall study: An earlier analysis of approximately 640 of the donors reported approximately 300 Gb of sequence data and more than 90 million unique TCR beta sequences from 150 million to 200 million T cells. An early release covering approximately 600 HLA-typed donors comprised roughly 300 gigabases of sequencing data and tens of millions of unique TCR sequences. Among the roughly 390 genotyped donors, under 90% belonged to the genetic ancestry cluster associated with self-reported Caucasian donors. The aim of the study was to test whether cataloging public T cell receptors could identify signatures of past pathogen exposure. The study profiled the T cell repertoires of around 700 subjects by immunosequencing and related them to cytomegalovirus serostatus. Along with the approximately 700-subject first cohort, a separate validation cohort of over 90 different subjects was used. High-throughput TCR immunosequencing, statistical association of individual TCRs with disease status, and machine learning were combined to predict cytomegalovirus infection status. A later analysis re-examined previously published TCR beta repertoires from roughly 650 donors and added high-resolution HLA genotyping to investigate patterns of TCR occurrence. In the later analysis, no new phenotypic data were used to find candidate immune exposures; instead, reliance was placed on TCR beta sequences and their occurrence across donors. To decide whether each TCR beta V gene segment behaved as functional or pseudogenic, an earlier analysis of approximately 600 of the donors relied on high-throughput TCR beta sequencing. Donor age, sex, ethnicity and CMV serostatus were compiled alongside the repertoire data. A later genetic analysis took genome-wide SNP genotypes for about 55% of the roughly 670 donors and used that subset as a discovery cohort. All discovery cohort repertoires had been generated using a single sequencing platform. HLA typing covered class I and class II loci at four-digit resolution. Typing coverage varied by locus: about 629-640 donors for A, B, C, DRB1 and DQB1; roughly 560 for DQA1; more than 600 for DPA1; approximately 450 for DPB1. Four to six DR-DQ haplotypes were handled as single units for association and clustering, since linkage in the cohort was strong. Among roughly 400 genotyped donors of the cohort, an average of approximately 220,000 unique TCR beta nucleotide sequences was sequenced per donor, of which about 18% were non-productive.

Library generation was performed with the immunoSEQ multiplex PCR assay. A mixture of 60 forward primers for TCR Vbeta segments and 13 reverse primers for TCR Jbeta segments was used in the multiplex PCR. The CDR3 region of rearranged TCR beta genes was amplified from genomic DNA with a multiplex PCR assay. The amplified TCR beta libraries were sequenced on the Illumina HiSeq System as 87-base-pair reads. From the authors' description of their analysis: Across the 500 to 850 repertoires, a later analysis counted 60 million to 90 million unique TCR beta chains, around 11 million of which were shared by at least two donors. To remove PCR and sequencing errors, raw reads were error-corrected and collapsed into unique sequences using a nearest-neighbor algorithm that merged closely related sequences. To assign V, D and J gene segments, CDR3 sequences were aligned to IMGT reference sequences. Each retained sequence needed at least a six-nucleotide match to both a V gene segment and a J gene segment. A rearrangement counted as productive if the CDR3 had no stop codons and remained in frame with V and J, and every other rearrangement counted as non-productive. Following IMGT convention, CDR3 was defined as the stretch from the second conserved V-encoded cysteine to the conserved J-encoded phenylalanine. In an earlier analysis of around 570 of the donors, sequences lacking an unambiguous match to a single V gene segment were excluded. In an earlier analysis of several hundred of the donors, a V segment was called functional when productive rearrangements were above 56.7%, and segregating when the standard deviation between donors exceeded 5%. A statistical classification framework was developed to diagnose cytomegalovirus status using the catalog of TCR beta chain sequences. A later analysis assigned V and J genes by comparing TCR nucleotide sequences with IMGT/GENE-DB human TR gene sequences. Using the TCRdist pipeline, a later analysis assigned CDR3 sequences along with most-parsimonious VDJ recombination scenarios. In a later analysis, every TCR beta chain was defined by the combination of its CDR3 amino acid sequence and its V-gene family, and reads without a unique V-gene family were dropped. In a later analysis, 450 to 600 highly shared, low-generation-probability nucleotide sequences were removed to address suspected cross-contamination and a sequencing artifact. In a later analysis, a clonal expansion index for each public chain was calculated from normalized within-repertoire ranks of inferred template counts. In a later analysis, generation probabilities were computed using a VDJ recombination model fitted to out-of-frame rearrangements, and the results were checked against IGoR. In a later analysis, TCR-TCR, TCR-HLA and TCR-CMV co-occurrence was scored with hypergeometric tests, and a repertoire-size bias correction was applied to TCR pairs. To estimate false discovery rates, a later analysis permuted the HLA or CMV assignments 20 times. In a later analysis, co-occurring TCRs were grouped using DBSCAN, with TCRdist sequence similarity added in when clustering inside HLA-allele-positive subsets. For co-occurrence clustering, repertoires with fewer than 30,000 or more than 120,000 public chains were excluded, along with roughly 5 repertoires with anomalous nucleotide sharing. In TCRdb, the immuneACCESS table is reduced to in-frame sequences with V and J assigned. These tables do not hold every clone; where another copy was compared, an unresolved V gene accounts for under half, and the others remain unexplained. The DNA gave D and trimming, while V, J and clone size come from that table. Present in this sample are roughly 180,000 clones, 70% to 80% of which were seen just once. Jointly, the top ten make up 1.5% to 1.7% of the sample.

General findings and caveats noted by the study authors: Sequencing depth was assumed to be roughly uniform across donors in the presence/absence analyses, though that assumption may not hold. A cluster of highly shared sequence variants was judged likely to be a technical artifact of the sequencing pipeline. In vitro tests confirmed that a few of the cytomegalovirus-associated TCR beta chains recognize cytomegalovirus antigens. Because counts were too low, under 20 rarely observed V segments, including chromosome 9 orphons, were left out of the earlier analysis of a few hundred of the donors. The classifier was reported to diagnose cytomegalovirus status with high specificity and sensitivity in both the original and validation cohorts. In a later analysis, several top co-occurrence clusters were reported to appear linked to parvovirus B19, influenza, CMV and Epstein-Barr virus. According to a later analysis, most CMV-associated TCR beta chains appeared to be HLA-restricted, and the HLA associations seemed to be driven largely by CMV exposure. A later genetic analysis associated a missense DCLRE1C variant with V-gene and J-gene trimming of TCR beta chains, and an independent cohort replicated the association. A further reported finding was that TCR beta sequences accurately predicted the HLA-A and HLA-B alleles for most subjects in the first cohort. When HLA alleles, especially DR and DQ, strongly co-occurred, attributing TCR associations to individual alleles was difficult. At a false discovery rate of 0.05, a later analysis linked under 20,000 TCR beta sequences to specific HLA alleles. Because some donors lacked HLA typing at each locus, the association tests relied only on the typed subset. Immune exposure information for the cohort was limited to CMV serostatus. In an earlier analysis of about 540 of the donors, most TCR beta V segments were observed in productive rearrangements about 90% or about 30% of the time, broadly matching IMGT annotations. The authors suggested that the approach could potentially be extended to other disease states and immunological phenotypes. Compared with the roughly 710-donor mean, donors in an Asian-associated ancestry cluster had fewer N-insertions in productive TCRs, according to a later genetic analysis. According to a later analysis, TCR association rates differed among HLA loci, with DRB1 alleles showing the most associated TCRs and HLA-C alleles showing the fewest. Compared with equally common non-associated chains, HLA-associated TCR beta chains in a later analysis were more clonally expanded and had lower generation probabilities. The cohort was sequenced for TCR beta chains only, and without alpha or paired-chain data the features that could be detected were limited. The 87-base-pair reads could not distinguish some IMGT-functional V segments, including TRBV6-2 and TRBV6-3, so those segments were excluded. Correlated functional status among segregating V segments might be attributable to linkage disequilibrium, but an unknown experimental factor could not be ruled out. The study listed 150 to 200 TCR beta chains as associated with cytomegalovirus. Most TCR sequences were seen in very few donors, while some public TCRs were found in many individuals.

Of note for this clone: There is no known antigen for this receptor. Base qualities are not recorded, but no much larger clone differs from it by a single base.

In total, 666 healthy bone marrow donors made up the cohort. At the time of sampling, all cohort members were nominally healthy, though unrecorded immune exposures were likely present. The donor tested CMV seropositive, placing the donor among the 310 or so seropositive members of the cohort. Each donor provided a peripheral blood sample, and peripheral blood mononuclear cells were used for TCR beta sequencing. The Qiagen DNeasy Blood Extraction Kit was used to extract genomic DNA from the blood cell samples. The germline V gene (reference sequence) supplies CDR1 MNHEY and CDR2 SMNVEV. Unmatched junction bases come to 9, with V trimmed by 5 bases and J by 6 bases. From its cysteine to its phenylalanine, the CDR3 spans 14 amino acids. Only the CDR3 region is kept as DNA, spanning 42 bases read in frame from base 1.

Sequencing was done on a sample of PBMCs. The receptor was isolated from a girl aged 10 to 17 in good health and CMV-seropositive. Recombination connected TRBV27 to TRBJ2-7; TRBD2 fits 8 bases in the junction. DNA sequence: TGTGCCAGCAGTGCCCGGGCCGGGGGGGCCGAGCAGTACTTC. Its coded protein is CASSARAGGAEQYF.